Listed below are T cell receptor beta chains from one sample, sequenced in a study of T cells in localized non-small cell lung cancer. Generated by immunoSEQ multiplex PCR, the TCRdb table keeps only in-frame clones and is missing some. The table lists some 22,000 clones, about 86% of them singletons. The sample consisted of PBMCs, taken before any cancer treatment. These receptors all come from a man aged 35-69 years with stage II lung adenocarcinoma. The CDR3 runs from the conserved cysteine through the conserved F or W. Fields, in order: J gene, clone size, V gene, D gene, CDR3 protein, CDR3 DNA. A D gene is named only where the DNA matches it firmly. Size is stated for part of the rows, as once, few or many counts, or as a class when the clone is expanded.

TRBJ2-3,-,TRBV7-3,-,CASSKGLTTDTQYF,TGTGCCAGCAGCAAAGGACTAACCACAGATACGCAGTATTTT
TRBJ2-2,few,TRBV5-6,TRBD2,CASSPRWGLAGPGELFF,TGTGCCAGCAGTCCTCGATGGGGACTAGCGGGTCCCGGGGAGCTGTTTTTT
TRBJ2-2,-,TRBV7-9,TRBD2,CASRRAGVNTGELFF,TGTGCCAGCAGACGCGCGGGGGTAAACACCGGGGAGCTGTTTTTT
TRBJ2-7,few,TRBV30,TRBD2,CAWSVGGSAYEQYF,TGTGCCTGGAGTGTGGGCGGGAGTGCCTACGAGCAGTACTTC
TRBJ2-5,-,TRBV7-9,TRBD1,CASSLGGTGVQQETQYF,TGTGCCAGCAGCTTAGGGGGGACAGGGGTCCAGCAAGAGACCCAGTACTTC
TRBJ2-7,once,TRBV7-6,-,CASSLGGAGTSYEQYF,TGTGCCAGCAGCTTAGGGGGGGCAGGGACCTCCTACGAGCAGTACTTC
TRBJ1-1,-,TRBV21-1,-,CASSKQAGRTEAFF,TGTGCCAGCAGCAAACAGGCCGGGAGGACTGAAGCTTTCTTT
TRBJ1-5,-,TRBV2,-,CASSDQVDQPQHF,TGTGCCAGCAGTGACCAGGTGGATCAGCCCCAGCATTTT
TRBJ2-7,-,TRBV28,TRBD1,CASTYPGQGDPHSYEQYF,TGTGCCAGCACGTACCCGGGACAGGGGGACCCCCATTCCTACGAGCAGTACTTC
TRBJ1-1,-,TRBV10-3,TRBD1,CAISTHRGLNTEAFF,TGTGCCATCAGTACACACAGGGGGCTGAACACTGAAGCTTTCTTT
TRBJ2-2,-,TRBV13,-,CASKMGREAGELFF,TGTGCCAGCAAAATGGGACGTGAGGCCGGGGAGCTGTTTTTT
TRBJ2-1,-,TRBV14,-,CASSQEIGTYNEQFF,TGTGCCAGCAGCCAAGAGATCGGGACCTACAATGAGCAGTTCTTC
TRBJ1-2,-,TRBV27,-,CASSFDSLYGYTF,TGTGCCAGCAGTTTTGACAGCCTCTATGGCTACACCTTC
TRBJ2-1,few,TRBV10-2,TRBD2,CASSAFTSGGNNEQFF,TGCGCCAGCAGTGCCTTTACTAGCGGGGGGAATAATGAGCAGTTCTTC
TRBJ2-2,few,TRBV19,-,CASISQLATGELFF,TGTGCCAGTATAAGTCAGTTGGCGACCGGGGAGCTGTTTTTT
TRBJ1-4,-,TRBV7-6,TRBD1,CASSVGTGGGEKLFF,TGTGCCAGCAGCGTCGGGACAGGGGGTGGTGAAAAACTGTTTTTT
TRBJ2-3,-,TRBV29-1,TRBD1,CSVKQGITDTQYF,TGCAGCGTCAAACAGGGGATCACAGATACGCAGTATTTT
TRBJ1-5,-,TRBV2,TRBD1,CASRGGQGGVGNQPQHF,TGTGCCAGCAGAGGTGGACAGGGAGGGGTGGGCAATCAGCCCCAGCATTTT
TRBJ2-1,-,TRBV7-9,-,CASSSDTYNEQFF,TGTGCCAGCAGCTCCGACACCTACAATGAGCAGTTCTTC
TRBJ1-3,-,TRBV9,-,CASGGRNSGNTIYF,TGTGCCAGCGGGGGACGTAACTCTGGAAACACCATATATTTT
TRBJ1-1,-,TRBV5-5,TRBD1,CASRLLQGARAKNTEAFF,TGTGCCAGCAGACTATTACAGGGGGCGAGGGCAAAGAACACTGAAGCTTTCTTT
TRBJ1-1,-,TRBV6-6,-,CASSYSTQNTEAFF,TGTGCCAGCAGTTACTCGACCCAGAACACTGAAGCTTTCTTT
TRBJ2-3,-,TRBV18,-,CASSPYLSDTQYF,TGTGCCAGCTCACCTTATCTATCGGATACGCAGTATTTT
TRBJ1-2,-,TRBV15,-,CATSRVEGYGYTF,TGTGCCACCAGCAGAGTCGAGGGTTACGGCTACACCTTC
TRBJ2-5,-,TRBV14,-,CASSQLSGMYQETQYF,TGTGCCAGCAGCCAACTATCGGGGATGTACCAAGAGACCCAGTACTTC
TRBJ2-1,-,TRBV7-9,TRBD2,CASSSGGYNEQFF,TGTGCCAGCAGCTCGGGAGGGTACAATGAGCAGTTCTTC
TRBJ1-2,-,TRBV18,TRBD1,CASSPGTDNYGYTF,TGTGCCAGCTCACCGGGGACAGATAACTATGGCTACACCTTC
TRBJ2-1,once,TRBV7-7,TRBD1,CASSPRRGNEQFF,TGTGCCAGCAGCCCTCGCAGGGGGAATGAGCAGTTCTTC
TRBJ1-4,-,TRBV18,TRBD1,CASSPTGGATGEKLFF,TGTGCCAGCTCACCTACAGGGGGTGCAACGGGGGAAAAACTGTTTTTT
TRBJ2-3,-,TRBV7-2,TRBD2,CASSPLAVSTDTQYF,TGTGCCAGCAGCCCCCTAGCGGTTAGCACAGATACGCAGTATTTT
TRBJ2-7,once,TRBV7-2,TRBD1,CASSSGDRDEQYF,TGTGCCAGCAGCTCCGGTGACAGGGACGAGCAGTACTTC
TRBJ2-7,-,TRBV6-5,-,CASSLFTGRYEQYF,TGTGCCAGCAGCCTTTTCACCGGGCGTTACGAGCAGTACTTC
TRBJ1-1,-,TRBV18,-,CASSPADWVDTEAFF,TGTGCCAGCTCACCCGCGGACTGGGTCGACACTGAAGCTTTCTTT
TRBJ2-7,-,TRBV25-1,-,CASSEWEGVDEQYF,TGTGCCAGCAGTGAATGGGAGGGGGTGGACGAGCAGTACTTC
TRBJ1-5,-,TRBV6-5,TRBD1,CASSYRGGNQPQHF,TGTGCCAGCAGCTACAGGGGGGGCAATCAGCCCCAGCATTTT
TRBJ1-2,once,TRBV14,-,CASSQGFWGRPRGYTF,TGTGCCAGCAGCCAAGGATTCTGGGGTCGGCCTCGGGGCTACACCTTC
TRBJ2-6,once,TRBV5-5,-,CASSLAETGANVLTF,TGTGCCAGCAGCTTGGCAGAAACTGGGGCCAACGTCCTGACTTTC
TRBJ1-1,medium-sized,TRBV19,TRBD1,CASSISRDRGAEAFF,TGTGCCAGTAGTATTTCCCGGGACAGGGGTGCTGAAGCTTTCTTT
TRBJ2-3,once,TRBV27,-,CASQTLRGTDTQYF,TGTGCCAGCCAGACCCTTCGGGGCACAGATACGCAGTATTTT
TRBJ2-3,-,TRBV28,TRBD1,CASSVQRTGSTDTQYF,TGTGCCAGCAGTGTCCAGAGGACAGGGAGCACAGATACGCAGTATTTT
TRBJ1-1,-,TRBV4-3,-,CASSQEGRYTEAFF,TGCGCCAGCAGCCAAGAGGGAAGGTACACTGAAGCTTTCTTT
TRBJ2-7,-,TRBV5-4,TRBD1,CASSGDRVYEQYF,TGTGCCAGCAGCGGCGACAGGGTCTACGAGCAGTACTTC
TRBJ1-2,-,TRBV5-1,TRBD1,CASGGTGWYGYTF,TGCGCCAGCGGGGGGACAGGCTGGTATGGCTACACCTTC
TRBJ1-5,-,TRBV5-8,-,CASIRGGLSNQPQHF,TGTGCCAGCATCCGCGGGGGCCTAAGCAATCAGCCCCAGCATTTT
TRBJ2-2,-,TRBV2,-,CASRTDELSYGELFF,TGTGCCAGCAGGACAGACGAACTTTCGTACGGGGAGCTGTTTTTT
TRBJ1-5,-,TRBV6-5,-,CASSLDTNQPQHF,TGTGCCAGCAGTCTCGACACGAATCAGCCCCAGCATTTT
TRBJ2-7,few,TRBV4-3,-,CASSQEVGPSYEQYF,TGCGCCAGCAGCCAAGAAGTGGGACCCTCCTACGAGCAGTACTTC
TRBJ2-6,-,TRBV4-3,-,CASSQGQPSGANVLTF,TGCGCCAGCAGCCAAGGTCAGCCCTCTGGGGCCAACGTCCTGACTTTC
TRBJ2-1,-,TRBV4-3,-,CASSRTSPSRNEQFF,TGCGCCAGCAGCCGAACGTCCCCTAGCCGCAATGAGCAGTTCTTC
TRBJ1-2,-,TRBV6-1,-,CASTGSGTVYGYTF,TGTGCCAGCACCGGCTCCGGGACGGTCTATGGCTACACCTTC
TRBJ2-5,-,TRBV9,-,CASSLRDTPQETQYF,TGTGCCAGCAGCCTCCGGGACACCCCCCAGGAGACCCAGTACTTC
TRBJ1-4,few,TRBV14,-,CASSLGSNEKLFF,TGTGCCAGCAGCCTTGGGAGTAATGAAAAACTGTTTTTT
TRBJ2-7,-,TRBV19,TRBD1,CASSRGQGTYEQYF,TGTGCCAGTAGTAGAGGACAGGGGACCTACGAGCAGTACTTC
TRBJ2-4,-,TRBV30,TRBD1,CAWSGGTGRPSHVIQYF,TGTGCCTGGAGTGGGGGGACAGGTAGACCTAGCCATGTCATTCAGTACTTC
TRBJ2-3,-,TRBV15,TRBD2,CATRFEGLADTDTQYF,TGTGCCACCCGCTTTGAGGGACTAGCGGACACAGATACGCAGTATTTT
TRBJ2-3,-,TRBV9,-,CASSVGLLGTDTQYF,TGTGCCAGCAGCGTGGGTCTTTTAGGCACAGATACGCAGTATTTT
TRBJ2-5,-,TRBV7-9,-,CASSLIGGETQYF,TGTGCCAGCAGCTTAATTGGGGGCGAGACCCAGTACTTC
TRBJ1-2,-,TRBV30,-,CAWSVPGRRGYTF,TGTGCCTGGAGTGTACCGGGTCGGAGGGGCTACACCTTC
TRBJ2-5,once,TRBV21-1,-,CASTSRGGTQYF,TGTGCCAGCACCTCGAGAGGAGGGACCCAGTACTTC